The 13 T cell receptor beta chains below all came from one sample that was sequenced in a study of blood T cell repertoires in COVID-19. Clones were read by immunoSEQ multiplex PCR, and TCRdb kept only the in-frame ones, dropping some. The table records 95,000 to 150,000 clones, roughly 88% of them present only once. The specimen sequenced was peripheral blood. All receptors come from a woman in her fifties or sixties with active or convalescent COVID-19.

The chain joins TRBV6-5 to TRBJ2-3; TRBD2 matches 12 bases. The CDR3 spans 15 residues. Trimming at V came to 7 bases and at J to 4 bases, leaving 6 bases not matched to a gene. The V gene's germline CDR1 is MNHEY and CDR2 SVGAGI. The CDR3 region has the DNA TGTGCCAGCAACCGACTAGCGGGAGTCCCAGATACGCAGTATTTT. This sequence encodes CASNRLAGVPDTQYF.

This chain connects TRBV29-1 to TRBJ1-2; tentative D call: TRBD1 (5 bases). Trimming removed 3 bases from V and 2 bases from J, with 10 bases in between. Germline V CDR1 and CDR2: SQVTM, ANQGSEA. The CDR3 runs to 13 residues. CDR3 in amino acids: CSVDRGKNYGYTF. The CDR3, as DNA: TGCAGCGTTGATCGGGGGAAAAACTATGGCTACACCTTC.

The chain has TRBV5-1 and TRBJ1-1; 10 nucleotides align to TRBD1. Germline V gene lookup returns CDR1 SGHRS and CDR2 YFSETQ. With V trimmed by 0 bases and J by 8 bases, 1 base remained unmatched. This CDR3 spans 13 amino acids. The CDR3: CASSLATGGEAFF. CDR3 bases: TGCGCCAGCAGCTTGGCGACAGGGGGCGAAGCTTTCTTT.

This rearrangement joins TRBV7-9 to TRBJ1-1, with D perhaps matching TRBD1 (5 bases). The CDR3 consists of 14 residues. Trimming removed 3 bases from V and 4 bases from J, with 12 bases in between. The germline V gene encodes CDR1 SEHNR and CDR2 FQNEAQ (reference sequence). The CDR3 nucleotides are TGTGCCAGCAGCTTTCCAGGGAGGATCACTGAAGCTTTCTTT. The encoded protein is CASSFPGRITEAFF.

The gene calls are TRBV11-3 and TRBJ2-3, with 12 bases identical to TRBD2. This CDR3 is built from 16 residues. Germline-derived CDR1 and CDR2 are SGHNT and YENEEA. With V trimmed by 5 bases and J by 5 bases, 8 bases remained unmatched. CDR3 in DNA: TGTGCCAGCAGCCCTCGACTAGCGGGAGATGAAGATACGCAGTATTTT. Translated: CASSPRLAGDEDTQYF.

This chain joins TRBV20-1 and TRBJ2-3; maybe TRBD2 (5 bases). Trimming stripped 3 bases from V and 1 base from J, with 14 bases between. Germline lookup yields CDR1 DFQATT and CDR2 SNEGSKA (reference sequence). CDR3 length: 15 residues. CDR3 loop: CSASSLGDRTDTQYF. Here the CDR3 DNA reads TGCAGTGCTAGTTCATTGGGAGACCGCACAGATACGCAGTATTTT.

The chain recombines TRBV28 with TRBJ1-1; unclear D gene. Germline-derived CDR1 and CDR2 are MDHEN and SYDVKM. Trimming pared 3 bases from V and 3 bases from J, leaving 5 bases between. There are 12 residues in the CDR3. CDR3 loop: CASSFRYTEAFF. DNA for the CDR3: TGTGCCAGCAGTTTCAGGTACACTGAAGCTTTCTTT.

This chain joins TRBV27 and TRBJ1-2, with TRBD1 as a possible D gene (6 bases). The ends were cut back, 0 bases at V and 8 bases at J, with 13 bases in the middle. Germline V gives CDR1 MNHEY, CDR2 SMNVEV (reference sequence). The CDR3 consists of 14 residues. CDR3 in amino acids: CASSLSVGGRGYTF. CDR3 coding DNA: TGTGCCAGCAGTTTATCAGTGGGGGGGCGGGGCTACACCTTC.

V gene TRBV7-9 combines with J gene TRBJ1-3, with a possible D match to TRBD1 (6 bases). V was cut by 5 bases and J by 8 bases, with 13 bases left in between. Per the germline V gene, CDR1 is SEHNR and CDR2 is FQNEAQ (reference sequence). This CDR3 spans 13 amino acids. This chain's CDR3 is CASSPGDRHTIYF. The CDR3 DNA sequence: TGTGCCAGCAGCCCAGGGGATAGGCACACCATATATTTT.

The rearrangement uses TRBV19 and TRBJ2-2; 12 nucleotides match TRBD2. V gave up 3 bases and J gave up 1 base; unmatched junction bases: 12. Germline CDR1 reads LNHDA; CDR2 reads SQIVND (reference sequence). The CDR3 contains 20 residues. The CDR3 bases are TGTGCCAGTAGTATCCGACTAGCGGGAGACTCCTTCGAGAACACCGGGGAGCTGTTTTTT. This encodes CASSIRLAGDSFENTGELFF.

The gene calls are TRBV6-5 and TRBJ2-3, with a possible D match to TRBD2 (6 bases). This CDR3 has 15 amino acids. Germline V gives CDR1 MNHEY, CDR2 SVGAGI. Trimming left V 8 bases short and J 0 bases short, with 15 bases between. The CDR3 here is CASGVRDFSTDTQYF. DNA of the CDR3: TGTGCCAGCGGCGTCCGGGACTTTAGCACAGATACGCAGTATTTT.

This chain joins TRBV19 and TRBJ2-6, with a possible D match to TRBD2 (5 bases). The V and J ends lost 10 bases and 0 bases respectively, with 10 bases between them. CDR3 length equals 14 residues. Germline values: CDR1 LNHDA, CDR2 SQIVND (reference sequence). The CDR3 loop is CATGWSSGANVLTF. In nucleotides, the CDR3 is TGTGCCACGGGGTGGAGCTCTGGGGCCAACGTCCTGACTTTC. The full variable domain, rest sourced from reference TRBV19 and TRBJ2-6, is DGGITQSPKYLFRKEGQNVTLSCEQNLNHDAMYWYRQDPGQGLRLIYYSQIVNDFQKGDIAEGYSVSREKKESFPLTVTSAQKNPTAFYLCATGWSSGANVLTFGAGSRLTVL.

CDR3 protein: CASSLDSASYEQYF. In DNA form, the CDR3 reads TGTGCCAGCAGTCTAGACTCCGCCTCCTACGAGCAGTACTTC. The chain couples TRBV6-2 or TRBV6-3 to TRBJ2-7, with D unresolved. The CDR3 is 14 amino acids. Germline V CDR1 and CDR2: MNHEY, SVGEGT. Trimming cost V 5 bases and J 0 bases, with 11 bases left between them.